This T cell receptor beta chain was retrieved from a study of identical twins. Study-level points and caveats: Analyses of zero insertions could be partly confounded by invariant MAIT and iNKT cells.

About this clonotype itself: What it binds is unknown.

MiXCR was run by TCRdb on the 5' RACE reads, yielding one entry per CDR3 protein. The sample lists roughly 570,000 distinct CDR3 sequences, more than 9% seen once, with around 3.1% in the top ten. CDR3 length: 13 amino acids. CDR1 and CDR2 (germline): SNHLY, FYNNEI. The sample also formed part of further work on yellow fever vaccine responses in identical twins. That work contributes: Vaccine-induced T cell responses in twins were reportedly observed to appear partly convergent, partly personalized.

Sequencing was carried out using PBMCs. The sequence was obtained from a woman aged 18-29 years in good health. This chain joins TRBV2 and TRBJ2-7, with D possibly TRBD2 on 5 matching bases. Written as DNA, the CDR3 is TGTGCAATAAAAGGAGGACCTTTGAGTGAGCAGTACTTC. This translates into CAIKGGPLSEQYF.